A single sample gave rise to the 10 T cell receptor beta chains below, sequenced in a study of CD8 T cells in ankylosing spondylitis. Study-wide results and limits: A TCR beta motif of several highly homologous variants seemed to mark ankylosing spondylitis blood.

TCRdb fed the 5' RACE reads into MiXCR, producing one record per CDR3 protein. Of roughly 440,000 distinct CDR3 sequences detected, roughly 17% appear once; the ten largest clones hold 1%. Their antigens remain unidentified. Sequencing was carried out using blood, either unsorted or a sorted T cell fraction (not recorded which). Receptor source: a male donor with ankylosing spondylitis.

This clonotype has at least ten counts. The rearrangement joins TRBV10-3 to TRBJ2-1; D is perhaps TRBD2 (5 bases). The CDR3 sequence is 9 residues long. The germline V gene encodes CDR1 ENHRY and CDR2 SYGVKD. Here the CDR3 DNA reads TGTCGGCCGGGAAATGAGCAGTTCTTC. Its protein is CRPGNEQFF.

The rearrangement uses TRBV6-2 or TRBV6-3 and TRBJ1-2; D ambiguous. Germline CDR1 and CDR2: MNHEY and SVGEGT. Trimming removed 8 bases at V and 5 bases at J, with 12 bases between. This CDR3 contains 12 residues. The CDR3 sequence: CASGVGEYGYTF. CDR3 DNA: TGTGCCAGCGGGGTCGGGGAGTATGGCTACACCTTC.

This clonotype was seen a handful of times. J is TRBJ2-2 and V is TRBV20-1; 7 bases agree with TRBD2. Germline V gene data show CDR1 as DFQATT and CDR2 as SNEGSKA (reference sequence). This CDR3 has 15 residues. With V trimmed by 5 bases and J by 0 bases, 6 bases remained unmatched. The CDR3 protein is CSASPGLTNTGELFF. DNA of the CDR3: TGCAGTGCTTCCCCGGGACTAACGAACACCGGGGAGCTGTTTTTT.

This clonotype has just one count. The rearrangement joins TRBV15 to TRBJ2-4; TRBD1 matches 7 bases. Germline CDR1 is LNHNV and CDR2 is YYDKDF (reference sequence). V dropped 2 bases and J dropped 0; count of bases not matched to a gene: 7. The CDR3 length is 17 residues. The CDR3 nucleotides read TGTGCCACCAGCAGAACACGGGGACAGAAAGCCAAAAACATTCAGTACTTC. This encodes CATSRTRGQKAKNIQYF.

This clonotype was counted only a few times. CDR3 loop: CASSPGPGQGGSPLHF. The CDR3, as DNA: TGTGCCAGCAGCCCAGGGCCGGGACAGGGCGGTTCACCCCTCCACTTT. V and J are TRBV7-2 and TRBJ1-6; 9 nucleotides agree with TRBD1. Germline V gives CDR1 SGHTA, CDR2 FQGNSA. V lost 5 bases to trimming and J lost 9 bases; unmatched junction nucleotides: 11. The CDR3 is 16 residues long.

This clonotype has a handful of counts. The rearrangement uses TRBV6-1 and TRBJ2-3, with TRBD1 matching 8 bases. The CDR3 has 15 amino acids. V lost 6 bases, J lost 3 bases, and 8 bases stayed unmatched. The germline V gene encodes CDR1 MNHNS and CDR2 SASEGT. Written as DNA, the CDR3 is TGTGCCAGCAGGGGGACAGGTCTTCGTACAGATACGCAGTATTTT. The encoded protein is CASRGTGLRTDTQYF.

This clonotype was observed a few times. CDR3 in DNA: TGTGCCAGCCGAGCTAGCGGCAGAACCTACGAGCAGTACTTC. It encodes CASRASGRTYEQYF. The rearrangement links TRBV6-1 to TRBJ2-7; 7 bases map to TRBD2. J was trimmed by 2 bases and V by 8 bases; bases with no gene match: 9. The CDR3 contains 14 residues. The germline gives CDR1 MNHNS, CDR2 SASEGT.

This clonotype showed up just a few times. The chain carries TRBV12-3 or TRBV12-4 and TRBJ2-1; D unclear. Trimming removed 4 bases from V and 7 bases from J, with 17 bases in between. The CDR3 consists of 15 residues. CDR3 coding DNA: TGTGCCAGCAGTTACCGCCTGGCCGGCCAGAATGAGCAGTTCTTC. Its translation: CASSYRLAGQNEQFF.

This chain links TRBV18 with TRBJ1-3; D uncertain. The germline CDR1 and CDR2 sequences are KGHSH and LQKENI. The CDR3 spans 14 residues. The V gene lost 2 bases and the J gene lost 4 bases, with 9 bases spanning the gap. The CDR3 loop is CASSPSSRGNTIYF. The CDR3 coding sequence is TGTGCCAGCTCACCATCGTCCAGAGGAAACACCATATATTTT.

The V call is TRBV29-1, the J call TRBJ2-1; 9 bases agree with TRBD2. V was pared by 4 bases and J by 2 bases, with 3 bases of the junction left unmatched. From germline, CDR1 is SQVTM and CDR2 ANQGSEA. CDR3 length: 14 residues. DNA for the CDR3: TGCAGCGTTGGGACTAGCGAGGCCTACAATGAGCAGTTCTTC. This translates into CSVGTSEAYNEQFF.